This T cell receptor (beta chain) was captured in a study of cytomegalovirus exposure and HLA in healthy donors. The V end was cut by 3 bases, the J end by 0 bases, with 11 bases between. The CDR3 loop spans 15 amino acids. Germline CDR1 and CDR2: SGHAT and FQNNGV. PCR used 60 Vbeta primers and 13 Jbeta primers. The data were produced by immunoSEQ multiplex PCR, yet TCRdb's version contains in-frame clones alone and is incomplete. The data contain about 150,000 clones, approximately 84% of them seen just once; the ten biggest clones take up approximately 6.7%. Regarding the study as a whole: A prior analysis recorded that most TCR beta V segments were productive about 87% or about 30% of the time. Both high specificity and high sensitivity reportedly marked the classifier's diagnosis of cytomegalovirus status. Researchers catalogued roughly 150 TCR beta chains as cytomegalovirus-associated.

Concerning this clone: What it binds is not known.

The sequencing input was PBMCs. This receptor was obtained from a male donor in good health and CMV-seropositive. The chain joins TRBV11-2 to TRBJ1-1; D might be TRBD1 (6 bases). CDR3: CASSFQGLMNTEAFF. Written as DNA, the CDR3 is TGTGCCAGCAGCTTCCAGGGGTTAATGAACACTGAAGCTTTCTTT.